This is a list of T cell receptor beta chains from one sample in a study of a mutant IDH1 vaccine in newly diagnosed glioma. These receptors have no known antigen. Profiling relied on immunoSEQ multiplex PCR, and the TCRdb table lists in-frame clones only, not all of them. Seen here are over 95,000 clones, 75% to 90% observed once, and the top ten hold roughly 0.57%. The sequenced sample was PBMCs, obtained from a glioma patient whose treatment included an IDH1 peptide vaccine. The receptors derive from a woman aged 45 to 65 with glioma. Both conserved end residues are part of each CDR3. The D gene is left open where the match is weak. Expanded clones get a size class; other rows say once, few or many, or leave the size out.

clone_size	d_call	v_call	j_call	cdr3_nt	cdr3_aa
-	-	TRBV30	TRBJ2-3	TGTGCCTGGAGCTTGGACAGCACAGATACGCAGTATTTT	CAWSLDSTDTQYF
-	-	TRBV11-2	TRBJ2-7	TGTGCCAGCAGTTCCCTGGGGGAGCAGTACTTC	CASSSLGEQYF
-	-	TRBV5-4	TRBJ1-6	TGTGCCAGCAGCCCTTCCGGGGGCCGACCTCTTAATTCACCCCTCCACTTT	CASSPSGGRPLNSPLHF
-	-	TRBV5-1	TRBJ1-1	TGCGCCAGCAGCTCCCAGGGGAGCACTGAAGCTTTCTTT	CASSSQGSTEAFF
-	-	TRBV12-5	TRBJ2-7	TGTGCTAGTGGTTTTAACATCTACGAGCAGTACTTC	CASGFNIYEQYF
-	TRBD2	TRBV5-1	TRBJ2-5	TGCGCCAGCAGCAGCGGGACTAGCGGGAAAGAGACCCAGTACTTC	CASSSGTSGKETQYF
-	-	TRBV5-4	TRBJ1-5	TGTGCCAGCAGCTATGGGTACAATCAGCCCCAGCATTTT	CASSYGYNQPQHF
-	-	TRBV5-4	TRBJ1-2	TGTGCCAGCAGCTTCAGCCAGGGAAGCTATGGCTACACCTTC	CASSFSQGSYGYTF
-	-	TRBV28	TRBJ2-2	TGTGCCACCGGACGGGTGAACACCGGGGAGCTGTTTTTT	CATGRVNTGELFF
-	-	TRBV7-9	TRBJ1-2	TGTGCCAGCAGCCCCAACAGGCAGAACTATGGCTACACCTTC	CASSPNRQNYGYTF
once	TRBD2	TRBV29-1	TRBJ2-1	TGCAGCGTTGCCGGGGGGTCAGGCCAGTTCTTC	CSVAGGSGQFF
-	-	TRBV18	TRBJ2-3	TGTGCCAGCTCACCACGGGGGGATACGCAGTATTTT	CASSPRGDTQYF
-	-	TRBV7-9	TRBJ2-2	TGTGCCAGCAGCTTAGTGCCCCTCGCCAACACCGGGGAGCTGTTTTTT	CASSLVPLANTGELFF
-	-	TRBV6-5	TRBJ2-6	TGTGCCAGCAGTCAGACATTCCTTGGGGCCAACGTCCTGACTTTC	CASSQTFLGANVLTF
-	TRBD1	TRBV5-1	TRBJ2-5	TGCGCCAGCAGCCCGGGGGACAGGGGCCAAGAGACCCAGTACTTC	CASSPGDRGQETQYF
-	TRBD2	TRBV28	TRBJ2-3	TGTGCCAGCAGTTCGGGACTAGCGGGAGGAACAGATACGCAGTATTTT	CASSSGLAGGTDTQYF
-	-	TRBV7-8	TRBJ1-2	TGTGCCAGCAGCTTATCCCGAAACGGGGGCTACACCTTC	CASSLSRNGGYTF
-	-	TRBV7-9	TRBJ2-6	TGTGCCAGCAGCTCCCAGACTACAGGGTATCCCACTGGGGCCAACGTCCTGACTTTC	CASSSQTTGYPTGANVLTF
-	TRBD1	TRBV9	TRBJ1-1	TGTGCCAGCAGCCCGACAGGGGCCAACACTGAAGCTTTCTTT	CASSPTGANTEAFF
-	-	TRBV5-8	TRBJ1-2	TGTGCCAGCGGGGAGGGGTCCTATGGCTACACCTTC	CASGEGSYGYTF
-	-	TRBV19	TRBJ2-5	TGTGCCAGTAGTATTCCTCTCCAAGAGACCCAGTACTTC	CASSIPLQETQYF
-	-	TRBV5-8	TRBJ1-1	TGTGCCAGCAGCTTGCGGGGGAACACTGAAGCTTTCTTT	CASSLRGNTEAFF